A selection of T cell receptor beta chains follows, all from one sample in a study of immune cell composition in non-small cell lung cancer. The data were produced by immunoSEQ multiplex PCR, yet TCRdb's version contains in-frame clones alone and is incomplete. The profile shows 4,000 or so clones, about 70% of them singletons. Sequencing was done on a sample of lung tumor tissue. These receptors were obtained from a human donor with non-small cell lung cancer. Each CDR3 is given with its conserved first and last residue. A D gene is named only where the DNA matches it firmly. Clone sizes are given selectively: once, few, many, or a class where the clone is expanded.

cdr3_aa cdr3_nt clone_size j_call d_call v_call
CASSLGSGYLDEQYF TGTGCCAGCAGCTTGGGTAGCGGGTACCTTGACGAGCAGTACTTC . TRBJ2-7 TRBD2 TRBV7-2
CASSLDRGGYTF TGTGCCAGCAGCTTGGACAGGGGAGGCTACACCTTC . TRBJ1-2 TRBD1 TRBV5-4
CASSDFEGVSTEAFF TGTGCCAGCAGCGACTTTGAAGGGGTGAGCACTGAAGCTTTCTTT . TRBJ1-1 . TRBV9
CASSQGGGAFGGQETQYF TGTGCCAGCAGCCAAGGAGGGGGCGCATTTGGAGGGCAAGAGACCCAGTACTTC few TRBJ2-5 . TRBV5-4
CASSLPGTGGQPQHF TGTGCCAGCAGCCTGCCCGGGACAGGGGGTCAGCCCCAGCATTTT . TRBJ1-5 TRBD1 TRBV28
CASSVGMNTEAFF TGTGCCAGCAGCGTAGGGATGAACACTGAAGCTTTCTTT . TRBJ1-1 . TRBV9
CASSSGLFFYEQYF TGTGCCAGCAGCTCCGGACTATTCTTCTACGAGCAGTACTTC . TRBJ2-7 . TRBV7-9
CASSERRQGRRQYF TGCGCCAGCAGTGAGCGGCGACAGGGTAGGAGACAGTACTTC once TRBJ2-7 TRBD1 TRBV10-1
CASSLDSSYNEQFF TGTGCCAGCAGCTTAGATAGCTCCTACAATGAGCAGTTCTTC . TRBJ2-1 . TRBV11-3
CASRSLETQYF TGTGCCAGCAGGAGTCTAGAGACCCAGTACTTC . TRBJ2-5 . TRBV6-1
CASSKGGSNTEAFF TGTGCCAGCTCTAAGGGGGGGAGTAACACTGAAGCTTTCTTT once TRBJ1-1 . TRBV18
CASSQAERGWAMGTQYF TGCGCCAGCAGCCAAGCTGAACGGGGGTGGGCGATGGGTACGCAGTATTTT . TRBJ2-3 . TRBV4-3
CASSTGTGTYEQYF TGCGCCAGCAGCACCGGGACTGGCACCTACGAGCAGTACTTC . TRBJ2-7 . TRBV5-1
CASSSTSGGDPQYF TGCGCCAGCAGCTCGACTAGCGGGGGGGATCCCCAGTACTTC . TRBJ2-5 TRBD2 TRBV5-1
CASSLVYNQPQHF TGTGCCAGCAGTTTAGTATACAATCAGCCCCAGCATTTT once TRBJ1-5 . TRBV27
CASSYSRQSSYEQYF TGTGCCAGCAGTTACTCGAGACAGAGCTCCTACGAGCAGTACTTC . TRBJ2-7 . TRBV6-6
CASSVESGRYNEQFF TGTGCCAGCAGCGTAGAGAGCGGGAGGTACAATGAGCAGTTCTTC . TRBJ2-1 TRBD2 TRBV9
CAWALASQVIAEAFF TGTGCCTGGGCCTTAGCAAGCCAGGTCATTGCTGAAGCTTTCTTT . TRBJ1-1 . TRBV30
CASSPETANTEAFF TGTGCCAGCTCACCAGAGACAGCGAACACTGAAGCTTTCTTT . TRBJ1-1 . TRBV18
CASSEWGGVYGYTF TGTGCCAGCAGTGAATGGGGGGGGGTCTATGGCTACACCTTC . TRBJ1-2 . TRBV6-1
CASTLGESSYEQYF TGTGCCAGCACCCTGGGAGAAAGCTCCTACGAGCAGTACTTC . TRBJ2-7 . TRBV9
CAISDGLHYGYTF TGTGCCATCAGTGACGGCCTGCACTATGGCTACACCTTC hyperexpanded TRBJ1-2 . TRBV10-3
CASSFLDSNYGYTF TGTGCCAGCAGTTTTCTGGACAGTAACTATGGCTACACCTTC . TRBJ1-2 . TRBV27
CASTRGREPNTGELFF TGTGCCAGCACCCGAGGACGGGAGCCGAACACCGGGGAGCTGTTTTTT . TRBJ2-2 . TRBV7-9
CASRGTGFVYGYTF TGTGCCAGCAGGGGGACAGGGTTTGTCTATGGCTACACCTTC . TRBJ1-2 TRBD1 TRBV2
CASVRDRDFYGYTF TGTGCCAGCGTCCGGGACAGGGACTTCTATGGCTACACCTTC . TRBJ1-2 TRBD1 TRBV2
CASSKTGNTEAFF TGTGCCAGCAGCAAAACAGGGAACACTGAAGCTTTCTTT . TRBJ1-1 . TRBV7-3
CASSVGLFSYEQYF TGTGCCAGCAGCGTAGGACTCTTCTCCTACGAGCAGTACTTC . TRBJ2-7 . TRBV9
CASSYVRGGRGEQYF TGTGCCAGCAGTTACGTACGCGGGGGCAGGGGGGAGCAGTACTTC . TRBJ2-7 . TRBV6-5
CSVATGTSDETQYF TGCAGCGTTGCCACCGGGACTAGCGACGAGACCCAGTACTTC . TRBJ2-5 TRBD2 TRBV29-1
CASSDRRSSGETQYF TGTGCCAGCAGTGATCGCAGGTCCTCAGGGGAGACCCAGTACTTC . TRBJ2-5 . TRBV2
CASSMGGRGEQFF TGTGCCAGTAGTATGGGCGGGAGAGGTGAGCAGTTCTTC . TRBJ2-1 TRBD2 TRBV19
CASDRGPNPTYEQYF TGTGCCAGCGACCGGGGGCCCAACCCCACCTACGAGCAGTACTTC . TRBJ2-7 . TRBV11-2
CSVGEAVSGSGAGEQFF TGCAGCGTTGGAGAGGCGGTTAGCGGGAGTGGTGCGGGTGAGCAGTTCTTC . TRBJ2-1 TRBD2 TRBV29-1
CASSRTGSAGNTIYF TGTGCCAGCAGCAGGACAGGGAGTGCTGGAAACACCATATATTTT . TRBJ1-3 TRBD1 TRBV28
CASSIGLPVSYEQYF TGTGCCAGTAGTATTGGTCTTCCAGTCTCCTACGAGCAGTACTTC once TRBJ2-7 . TRBV19
CASSELGQGSSYEQYF TGTGCCAGCAGTGAATTGGGACAGGGATCCAGTTACGAGCAGTACTTC . TRBJ2-7 TRBD1 TRBV25-1
CAWSPPSRNTGELFF TGTGCCTGGAGTCCCCCGTCCCGAAACACCGGGGAGCTGTTTTTT . TRBJ2-2 . TRBV30
CASSSTREQYF TGTGCCAGCAGCTCCACGCGGGAGCAGTACTTC . TRBJ2-7 . TRBV5-6
CAWSVRRDSGSPLHF TGTGCCTGGAGTGTAAGGAGGGACAGCGGTTCACCCCTCCACTTT . TRBJ1-6 TRBD1 TRBV30